This T cell receptor (beta chain) comes out of a study of control samples from healthy donors and cancer patients. Assay: immunoSEQ multiplex PCR; the TCRdb copy retains only in-frame clones and omits some. The sample gives about 92,000 clones, around 82% of which show up once; approximately 9.4% is in the top ten. Germline CDR1 reads LGHDT; CDR2 reads YNNKEL (reference sequence). The length of the CDR3 is 14 residues. Trimming stripped 0 bases from V and 4 bases from J, with 9 bases between. J is TRBJ1-1 and V is TRBV3-1 (or the pseudogene TRBV3-2); D perhaps matches TRBD1 (5 bases). This receptor was obtained from a woman aged 60-75 years in good health. The specimen was blood. The CDR3, as DNA: TGTGCCAGCAGCCAAGATTGGGGCCGCACTGAAGCTTTCTTT. It encodes CASSQDWGRTEAFF.